This T cell receptor (beta chain) was documented in a study of blood T cell repertoires in COVID-19. Study information: Donors in the United States, Italy and Spain gave samples during acute or convalescent COVID-19. The analysed material was cDNA or gDNA that came from T cells, B-cell-depleted T cells, or PBMCs.

V lost 0 bases to trimming and J lost 10 bases; unmatched junction nucleotides: 13. The CDR3 contains 16 residues. CDR1 and CDR2 from the germline V gene are MNHEY and SVGAGI. Assay used: immunoSEQ multiplex PCR; TCRdb lists only in-frame clones, some missing. This sample carries roughly 190,000 clones, nearly 90% of them seen once, and the ten largest clones take roughly a fifth. The receptor's source is a man in his 60s with active or convalescent COVID-19. Sample: peripheral blood. The V gene is TRBV6-5, the J gene TRBJ1-2; 8 nucleotides match TRBD1. The CDR3 loop reads CASSYSTTGEFYPYTF. In DNA, the CDR3 is TGTGCCAGCAGTTACTCGACGACAGGGGAGTTTTATCCCTACACCTTC.